This T cell receptor (beta chain) is drawn from a study of cytomegalovirus exposure and HLA in healthy donors. In the case of this clone: What it binds is not known.

General study results and limits: In vitro data verified three CMV-associated chains as specific for CMV antigens. Investigators reported 150 to 200 TCR beta chains as tied to cytomegalovirus.

Those who donated were healthy bone marrow donors. Trimming pared 3 bases from V and 7 bases from J, leaving 22 bases between. Germline CDR1 reads SGHRS; CDR2 reads YFSETQ. This CDR3 has 16 residues. PCR used 60 Vbeta primers and 13 Jbeta primers. TCRdb's table, derived via immunoSEQ multiplex PCR, lists solely in-frame clones and lacks some. Found here are about 130,000 clones, roughly 70% of them singletons; the top ten hold around 4.2%. Sequencing input: PBMCs. This TCR was recovered from a man aged 50 to 59 in good health and CMV-seropositive. The rearrangement uses TRBV5-1 and TRBJ1-2, with D maybe TRBD1 (6 bases). This CDR3 is CASSYGTRFEVTGYTF. The CDR3 region has the DNA TGCGCCAGCAGCTATGGGACACGATTTGAGGTGACTGGCTACACCTTC. The whole variable domain, filled in from reference TRBV5-1 and TRBJ1-2, reads KAGVTQTPRYLIKTRGQQVTLSCSPISGHRSVSWYQQTPGQGLQFLFEYFSETQRNKGNFPGRFSGRQFSNSRSEMNVSTLELGDSALYLCASSYGTRFEVTGYTFGSGTRLTVV.